This TCR beta chain stems from a study of neurological immune-mediated disorders. Whole-study results and caveats: Healthy controls had more TCR clonal expansion than multiple sclerosis, which showed the least, whereas HTLV-1-associated myelopathy showed the most. On phylogenetic grouping, the repertoires of 18 of 34 multiple sclerosis patients fell within one related-CDR3 cluster, constituting a possible signature. Neither clinical nor MRI features showed any association with the multiple sclerosis repertoire cluster, and the authors stated that larger cohorts are needed.

This clonotype was detected many times. Antigen: not known. The germline V gene encodes CDR1 SGHRS and CDR2 YFSETQ. The CDR3 length is 15 residues. After removal of 0 bases from V and 5 bases from J, the junction contained 3 bases not matched to a gene. Over 200 million TCR-beta sequences from 15-18 subjects came from every sequencing run. TCRdb re-analysed the 5' RACE reads in MiXCR, keeping a single row per CDR3 protein. The sample includes roughly 89,000 distinct CDR3 sequences, just over 2.5% seen only once; the top ten take 1.1%. The sequence derives from a woman between 25 and 40 years old with multiple sclerosis. Sequencing input: PBMCs. The V gene is TRBV5-1, the J gene TRBJ2-1; 9 nucleotides line up with TRBD1. CDR3 DNA: TGCGCCAGCAGCTTGGCGGGACAGGGTCACAATGAGCAGTTCTTC. It translates to CASSLAGQGHNEQFF.